The text below deals with one T cell receptor beta chain. Its antigen is currently not known. Base-call qualities are not available, and no considerably larger clone is one nucleotide away. This record comes from a study of Graves' ophthalmopathy and Graves' hyperthyroidism (dated by TCRdb to between 2017 and 2018). Regarding the research as a whole: Peripheral blood was collected at initial diagnosis, before any treatment. Following sample collection, hyperthyroidism patients were given methimazole at a starting dose of 30 mg daily, and ophthalmopathy patients were given high-dose intravenous methylprednisolone. In six hyperthyroidism patients, T-cell repertoires of thyroid tissue and blood were compared. For training and testing, the roughly 100 patients in the discovery cohort were randomly divided in a 7:3 ratio. To explore V-J signatures distinguishing ophthalmopathy from hyperthyroidism, a discovery set of about a hundred patients (fewer than 45 ophthalmopathy, 55 to 60 stable hyperthyroidism) was enrolled. To tell Graves' ophthalmopathy apart from Graves' hyperthyroidism, and to predict which patients would progress to ophthalmopathy, the study relied on TCR beta repertoire signatures. An independent validation cohort comprised 18 hyperthyroidism patients and over 15 patients who later progressed from hyperthyroidism to ophthalmopathy. In total, under 150 blood samples were TCR-sequenced: fewer than 50 ophthalmopathy, 75 hyperthyroidism and about 17 hyperthyroidism-to-ophthalmopathy patients.

General conclusions and limits of the study: In validation, the model predicted ophthalmopathy progression with about 71% sensitivity and approximately 75% specificity; around twelve predicted patients were CT-confirmed with GO in a median of about 7.1 months. In cross-validation, the 13-signature model distinguished ophthalmopathy from stable hyperthyroidism with nearly 90% sensitivity and about 84% specificity, and in the test set the corresponding values were around 80% and 75%. Most expanded thyroid clonotypes with a frequency above 0.001 also appeared in blood, which suggests that blood repertoires may reflect the immune response in the thyroid. No statistical method was used to predetermine the sample size, and group allocation was not hidden from the investigators.

From the cysteine through the phenylalanine, the CDR3 covers 16 amino acids. Only the CDR3 DNA is retained, 48 bases long and in frame from the first base. V lost 2 bases and J lost 3 bases; the stretch between them is 17 bases long. Reading the germline V gene gives CDR1 MNHEY and CDR2 SVGEGT. For repertoire sequencing, the TCR beta CDR3 regions were amplified from RNA transcripts. The first round was an RT-PCR using HTBI primers with the Qiagen OneStep RT-PCR kit, and this first round was followed by a second-round multiplex PCR, then size selection and purification. The libraries underwent paired-end sequencing with 100 bp reads on an Illumina HiSeq2000. On the study's bioinformatics: Reads were processed with SOAPnuke, discarding reads with adapters, uncalled bases, mean Phred below 15, or no exact constant-primer or identifier match. COPE v1.2.5 was used to merge the high-quality paired reads. Each unique nucleotide sequence was defined as a clonotype, and clonotypes were aligned to IMGT TRB V, D and J references with MiTCR v1.1. Analysis was restricted to V-J combinations with a frequency above 0.0001, which covered roughly 99% of repertoires. A TCR clonal expansion and chaos score per V-J combination was defined as the ratio of F50 clonal expansion to chaos observed in the TCRdist matrix. Features were reduced by Welch's t-statistics and random forest to around 14 V-J combinations, which fed a naive Bayes classifier. The Morisita-Horn index was used to measure how similar the thyroid and blood repertoires were. TCRdb reprocessing: public reads trimmed at Q25 with fastp, clones called with MiXCR, in-frame beta chains kept. All rows with the same CDR3 protein become a single entry with the most common DNA and genes. The V and J calls shown here were made by TCRdb, not taken from the authors' results. The sample profile shows 620,000 or so distinct CDR3 sequences; about a fifth of them were found once. Around 6.9% of the sample belongs to the ten largest clones.

Hyperthyroidism was defined as stable when no progression to ophthalmopathy occurred within 18 months of follow-up. Hyperthyroidism patients were newly diagnosed, with disease duration under 2 months, and aged 18 to 65 years. Patients with other autoimmune diseases, uncontrolled infections, pregnancy or lactation were excluded from the study. Clinical symptoms, serum thyroxine, TRAb, thyroid ultrasound and orbital computed tomography were used for diagnosis. Using Ficoll-Paque density gradient centrifugation, PBMCs were isolated from about 9.4 ml of fresh peripheral blood. Trizol reagent was used to extract the total RNA, and its quality was then checked on an Agilent 2100 Bioanalyzer.

The source material was peripheral blood. The V and J genes are TRBV6-2 or TRBV6-3 and TRBJ2-7, with the identity of the D gene unclear. This receptor was obtained from a woman between 18 and 30 years old with stable Graves' hyperthyroidism. Some clones in this sample may be carry-over from other donors' samples. Donor details come from another sample of the same person, matched by shared clones. The CDR3 reads as follows: CASSYNFMGKVYEQYF. The DNA is as follows: TGTGCCAGCAGTTACAATTTTATGGGTAAGGTCTACGAGCAGTACTTC.